This T cell receptor beta chain was sequenced for a study of cytomegalovirus exposure and HLA in healthy donors. Study-level points and caveats: The authors reported that TCR beta sequences could predict HLA-A and HLA-B alleles. These predictions were accurate for most subjects in the first cohort. In a later analysis, parvovirus B19, influenza, CMV and Epstein-Barr virus appeared linked to several top co-occurrence clusters. In a later analysis, a missense DCLRE1C variant was linked to TCR beta V- and J-gene trimming.

This clone showed up just a few times. Its specificity is not known. Trimming pared 3 bases from V and 8 bases from J, leaving 14 bases between. CDR1 and CDR2 from the germline V gene are SQVTM and ANQGSEA. CDR3 length: 13 residues. It was with 60 Vbeta and 13 Jbeta primers that the PCR ran. Repertoires were generated with immunoSEQ multiplex PCR, while TCRdb's copy carries only in-frame clones and drops some. The sample records roughly 190,000 clones, about 10% being singletons. This TCR was recovered from a young woman in good health and CMV-seropositive. Sequenced material: PBMCs. V gene TRBV29-1 combines with J gene TRBJ1-3; D is unresolved. The CDR3: CSVDSDGSDTIYF. In DNA, the CDR3 is TGCAGCGTTGATTCCGACGGGTCGGACACCATATATTTT.